The entry below gives a single T cell receptor beta chain sequence along with its context. Its specificity is not known. This sample is drawn from a study of T cell responses to AZD1222 COVID-19 vaccine. The V gene's germline CDR1 is LNHDA and CDR2 SQIVND (reference sequence). The CDR3 spans 15 residues. V trimming: 3 bases; J trimming: 4 bases; junction bases outside the gene matches: 5. Study outcomes and limitations: Seropositivity was recorded at baseline in only 5 or 6 AZD1222 recipients. The reported proportion of spike-specific TCRs targeting unmutated variant regions was nearly half.

Data came from immunoSEQ multiplex PCR; TCRdb stores just in-frame clones and leaves some out. The sample gives 55,000 to 70,000 clones, nearly 90% of which show up once; approximately 6.1% is in the top ten. The chain has TRBV19 and TRBJ2-1; 8 bases map to TRBD1. Sequencing was performed on peripheral blood, taken 28 days after the second AZD1222 dose. This clonotype was sampled from an adult who received the AZD1222 COVID-19 vaccine. The CDR3 here is CASSIQGASYNEQFF. The CDR3 DNA is TGTGCCAGTAGTATCCAGGGGGCCTCATACAATGAGCAGTTCTTC.